The 24 T cell receptor beta chains presented below share a single source sample, sequenced in a study of a mutant IDH1 vaccine in newly diagnosed glioma. The time point here: baseline, week 1 (first vaccination visit). As for treatment: pre-vaccination baseline after standard-of-care therapy. Sequencing used immunoSEQ multiplex PCR; TCRdb keeps in-frame clones, though not all of them. This table has tens of thousands of clones, approximately 86% appearing once. The material sequenced was PBMCs, taken from a glioma patient treated with radiotherapy, temozolomide or both. The receptor set was obtained from a woman between 35 and 50 years old with glioma.

The rearrangement links TRBV2 to TRBJ2-5; D is tentatively TRBD1 or TRBD2 (6 bases each). V was pared by 5 bases and J by 1 base, with 20 bases between. The CDR3 totals 17 residues. Germline CDR1 is SNHLY and CDR2 is FYNNEI. CDR3 in DNA: TGTGCCAGCAGTAGAGCAGGGGCGGGGTTCACCCAAGAGACCCAGTACTTC. This gives the protein CASSRAGAGFTQETQYF.

The genes are TRBV5-1 and TRBJ2-3; TRBD2 agrees at 7 bases. The CDR3 spans 17 residues. With 1 base clipped from V and 4 bases from J, the junction kept 12 bases outside the gene matches. Germline V CDR1 and CDR2: SGHRS, YFSETQ. The CDR3 DNA reads TGCGCCAGCAGCTTGAGCGGGAACGAGGGGTCTGCAGATACGCAGTATTTT. Translation: CASSLSGNEGSADTQYF.

CDR3 sequence: CASSYEGVGANVLTF. CDR3 in DNA: TGTGCCAGCAGTTACGAAGGGGTTGGGGCCAACGTCCTGACTTTC. This chain connects TRBV6-5 to TRBJ2-6; perhaps TRBD1 as D (5 bases). Trimming removed 2 bases from V and 3 bases from J, with 8 bases in between. Germline V lookup: CDR1 MNHEY, CDR2 SVGAGI. This CDR3 is built from 15 residues.

In this sample, this clone turned up a few times. The genes are TRBV11-2 and TRBJ1-6, with a tentative D call TRBD1 (6 bases). CDR1 and CDR2 from the germline V gene are SGHAT and FQNNGV. V gave up 2 bases and J gave up 6 bases, with 11 bases separating them. The CDR3 has 15 amino acids. This CDR3 reads CASSLRGRGNSPLHF. Written as DNA, the CDR3 is TGTGCCAGCAGCTTACGGGGGCGCGGTAATTCACCCCTCCACTTT.

The rearrangement uses TRBV19 and TRBJ2-7; 8 positions match TRBD1. Trimming took 3 bases from V and 1 from J; bases not matched to a gene: 11. This CDR3 comprises 17 residues. In germline, CDR1 is LNHDA, CDR2 SQIVND (reference sequence). The DNA for the CDR3 is TGTGCCAGTAGTATTTTGGGAGGCAGGGGGCTATCCTACGAGCAGTACTTC. Protein sequence: CASSILGGRGLSYEQYF. Variable domain in full (rest from reference TRBV19 and TRBJ2-7): DGGITQSPKYLFRKEGQNVTLSCEQNLNHDAMYWYRQDPGQGLRLIYYSQIVNDFQKGDIAEGYSVSREKKESFPLTVTSAQKNPTAFYLCASSILGGRGLSYEQYFGPGTRLTVT.

J is TRBJ1-4 and V is TRBV28; no clear D gene. With 5 bases removed from V and 5 bases from J, the gap between germline ends came to 15 bases. The germline V gene encodes CDR1 MDHEN and CDR2 SYDVKM. The CDR3 extends over 15 amino acids. DNA for the CDR3: TGTGCCAGCAGTCCCATCGGTTCCTTGAATGAAAAACTGTTTTTT. Residues: CASSPIGSLNEKLFF.

This chain connects TRBV2 to TRBJ2-1, with D possibly TRBD2 on 5 matching bases. The germline V and J ends were trimmed by 4 bases and 0 bases, with 10 bases remaining between them. The CDR3 totals 15 residues. Per the germline V gene, CDR1 is SNHLY and CDR2 is FYNNEI. CDR3 sequence reads: CASSVEGSSYNEQFF. DNA of the CDR3: TGTGCCAGCAGTGTTGAGGGAAGCTCCTACAATGAGCAGTTCTTC.

The chain uses TRBV28 and TRBJ1-2, with unresolved D. V lost 8 bases and J 2 bases, leaving 15 bases between the germline ends. Germline loops: CDR1 MDHEN, CDR2 SYDVKM. There are 14 residues in the CDR3. CDR3 DNA sequence: TGTGCCAGCCGACCTGAGGGCGGGAACTATGGCTACACCTTC. Protein product: CASRPEGGNYGYTF.

The rearrangement uses TRBV29-1 and TRBJ2-3, with D tentatively TRBD1 (5 bases). This CDR3 contains 13 residues. Germline CDR1 and CDR2: SQVTM and ANQGSEA. Trimming took 7 bases from V and 5 from J, leaving 16 bases between them. The DNA for the CDR3 is TGCAGCGCCGAATTTCCAGGGAAAGATACGCAGTATTTT. It yields the protein CSAEFPGKDTQYF.

The chain carries TRBV25-1 and TRBJ1-4, with D possibly being TRBD1 (5 bases). Germline assignment: CDR1 MGHDK and CDR2 SYGVNS. The CDR3 runs to 13 residues. V lost 6 bases to trimming and J lost 8 bases, with 13 bases between them. The DNA of the CDR3 is TGTGCCAGCAGGGGGACGCTGAACGAAAAACTGTTTTTT. Its protein is CASRGTLNEKLFF.

The rearrangement links TRBV29-1 to TRBJ1-1; D perhaps matches TRBD1 (5 bases). The V end lost 5 bases, the J end lost 5 bases, and 12 bases lay between the germline ends. The germline gives CDR1 SQVTM, CDR2 ANQGSEA. CDR3 size: 12 residues. DNA of the CDR3: TGCAGCGTTAATACAGGAGGTACTGAAGCTTTCTTT. It translates to CSVNTGGTEAFF.

This clone was counted between two and nine times. V is TRBV11-2 and J is TRBJ1-2; 9 bases align to TRBD1. Germline CDR1 reads SGHAT; CDR2 reads FQNNGV. V shed 2 bases, J shed 7 bases, and the junction held 8 bases outside the gene matches. The CDR3 length is 15 residues. CDR3 region: CASSLFSGQGRGYTF. For the CDR3, the DNA is TGTGCCAGCAGCTTATTCTCGGGACAGGGTCGTGGCTACACCTTC.

The V gene is TRBV4-1, the J gene TRBJ2-7, with D possibly being TRBD1 or TRBD2 (7 bases each). This CDR3 has 15 residues. V lost 1 base to trimming and J lost 2 bases, with 12 bases between them. The germline V gene encodes CDR1 MGHRA and CDR2 YSYEKL. CDR3 bases: TGCGCCAGCAGCCAAGTCAGGGGGGGACCCTACGAGCAGTACTTC. Amino acids: CASSQVRGGPYEQYF.

The chain carries TRBV6-5 and TRBJ1-4; TRBD1 agrees at 9 bases. This CDR3 is built from 13 residues. J lost 10 bases, V lost 6 bases, and 6 bases had no gene match. Germline V CDR1 and CDR2: MNHEY, SVGAGI. As DNA, the CDR3 is TGTGCCAGCAGCCCAGGGACAGGGCGAAAACTGTTTTTT. It codes for CASSPGTGRKLFF.

This sequence joins TRBV15 and TRBJ2-2; 8 positions agree with TRBD1. Germline V CDR1 and CDR2: LNHNV, YYDKDF (reference sequence). The CDR3 is made up of 16 amino acids. V lost 0 bases, J lost 4 bases, and 4 bases stayed unmatched. The CDR3 is CATSRDWDRSTGELFF. The DNA of the CDR3 is TGTGCCACCAGCAGAGATTGGGACAGGTCCACCGGGGAGCTGTTTTTT.

This clone was detected only once. The rearrangement joins TRBV4-1 to TRBJ1-4, with TRBD1 as a possible D gene (6 bases). CDR3 length: 17 amino acids. Germline CDR1 MGHRA, CDR2 YSYEKL. Deletions cut 4 bases from V and 2 bases from J, with 17 bases between. This CDR3 reads CASSLIGGAVTNEKLFF. The CDR3 DNA reads TGCGCCAGCAGCCTAATAGGGGGGGCTGTGACTAATGAAAAACTGTTTTTT.

The chain combines TRBV5-1 with TRBJ2-7; 8 bases are a match to TRBD1. V was pared by 4 bases and J by 2 bases, with 11 bases of the junction left unmatched. The V gene's germline CDR1 is SGHRS and CDR2 YFSETQ. This CDR3 has 16 amino acids. The CDR3 region is CASSPDIGTGTYEQYF. The CDR3 bases are TGCGCCAGCAGCCCAGATATCGGGACAGGCACCTACGAGCAGTACTTC.

V and J are TRBV14 and TRBJ1-1; tentatively, D is TRBD1 (5 bases). V was clipped by 7 bases and J by 0 bases, with 9 bases between them. The CDR3 has 13 amino acids. CDR1 is SGHDN and CDR2 is FVKESK in the germline V gene. The CDR3 protein is CASKNRLNTEAFF. CDR3 nucleotide sequence: TGTGCCAGCAAGAACAGGCTGAACACTGAAGCTTTCTTT.

This chain links TRBV11-2 with TRBJ2-7, with unresolved D. This CDR3 has 13 amino acids. The V gene lost 4 bases and the J gene lost 8 bases, with 15 bases spanning the gap. The germline gives CDR1 SGHAT, CDR2 FQNNGV. CDR3 nucleotide sequence: TGTGCCAGCAGCTCATTGGGCATTGCGAAGCAGTACTTC. Encoded protein: CASSSLGIAKQYF.

The V call is TRBV2, the J call TRBJ1-2; 9 nucleotides line up with TRBD1. Germline CDR1 SNHLY, CDR2 FYNNEI. Trimming cost V 3 bases and J 4 bases; bases outside gene matches: 3. The CDR3 is 14 amino acids. The CDR3 DNA sequence: TGTGCCAGCAGTGAGCAGGGACAGGGCTATGGCTACACCTTC. This codes for CASSEQGQGYGYTF.

This chain links TRBV2 with TRBJ1-5; 7 bases fit TRBD1. CDR1 and CDR2 (germline): SNHLY, FYNNEI. The CDR3 totals 15 residues. J lost 0 bases, V lost 6 bases, and 5 bases had no gene match. CDR3 in amino acids: CASRRDRVSNQPQHF. For the CDR3, the DNA is TGTGCCAGCAGGAGAGACAGGGTTAGCAATCAGCCCCAGCATTTT. The full variable domain, with the rest looked up from reference TRBV2 and TRBJ1-5, is EPEVTQTPSHQVTQMGQEVILRCVPISNHLYFYWYRQILGQKVEFLVSFYNNEISEKSEIFDDQFSVERPDGSNFTLKIRSTKLEDSAMYFCASRRDRVSNQPQHFGDGTRLSIL.

The chain carries TRBV4-1 and TRBJ2-1, with TRBD2 matching over 9 bases. V dropped 4 bases and J dropped 4; count of bases not matched to a gene: 5. This CDR3 is 15 amino acids long. CDR1 is MGHRA, CDR2 YSYEKL, per germline. The DNA of the CDR3 is TGCGCCAGCAGCCGACCTAGCGGGGAATACAATGAGCAGTTCTTC. This gives the protein CASSRPSGEYNEQFF.

The gene calls are TRBV11-2 and TRBJ2-5; possibly TRBD1 for D (6 bases). V shed 5 bases and J shed 1 base, with 17 bases lying between them. The CDR3 consists of 16 residues. Germline assignment: CDR1 SGHAT and CDR2 FQNNGV. The CDR3 loop reads CASSQGWRTGQETQYF. DNA of the CDR3: TGTGCCAGCAGCCAGGGGTGGCGAACGGGCCAAGAGACCCAGTACTTC. The entire variable domain, with the rest obtained from reference TRBV11-2 and TRBJ2-5, is as follows: EAGVAQSPRYKIIEKRQSVAFWCNPISGHATLYWYQQILGQGPKLLIQFQNNGVVDDSQLPKDRFSAERLKGVDSTLKIQPAKLEDSAVYLCASSQGWRTGQETQYFGPGTRLLVL.

The chain combines TRBV6-1 with TRBJ1-1; a possible D gene is TRBD1 (6 bases). CDR1 and CDR2 from the germline V gene are MNHNS and SASEGT. The CDR3 sequence is 14 residues long. V dropped 7 bases and J dropped 1 base, with 13 bases sitting between them. The CDR3 DNA sequence: TGTGCCAGCACCTCGGACAGCCGGAACACTGAAGCTTTCTTT. It is translated as CASTSDSRNTEAFF.